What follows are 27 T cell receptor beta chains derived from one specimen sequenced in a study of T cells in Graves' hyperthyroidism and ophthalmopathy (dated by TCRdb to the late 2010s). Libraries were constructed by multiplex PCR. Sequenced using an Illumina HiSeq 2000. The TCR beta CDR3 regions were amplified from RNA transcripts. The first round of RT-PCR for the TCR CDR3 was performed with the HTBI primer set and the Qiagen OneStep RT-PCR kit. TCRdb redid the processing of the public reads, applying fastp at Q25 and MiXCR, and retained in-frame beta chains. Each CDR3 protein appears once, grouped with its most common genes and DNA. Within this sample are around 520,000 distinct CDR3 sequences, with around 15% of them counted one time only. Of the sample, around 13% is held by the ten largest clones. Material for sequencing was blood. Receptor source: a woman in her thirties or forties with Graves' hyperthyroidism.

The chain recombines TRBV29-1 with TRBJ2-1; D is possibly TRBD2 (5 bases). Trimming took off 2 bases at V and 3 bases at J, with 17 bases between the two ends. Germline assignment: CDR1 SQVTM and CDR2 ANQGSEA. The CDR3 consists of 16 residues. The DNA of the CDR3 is TGCAGCGTTGAAATACCTGAGGCGGGTAGCTACAATGAGCAGTTCTTC. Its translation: CSVEIPEAGSYNEQFF.

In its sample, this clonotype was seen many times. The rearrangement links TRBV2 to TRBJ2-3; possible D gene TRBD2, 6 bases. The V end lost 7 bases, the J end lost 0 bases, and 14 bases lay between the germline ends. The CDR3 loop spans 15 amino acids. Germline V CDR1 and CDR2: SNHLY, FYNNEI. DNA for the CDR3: TGTGCCAGCATGCCGGGTAGCGGAAGCACAGATACGCAGTATTTT. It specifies CASMPGSGSTDTQYF.

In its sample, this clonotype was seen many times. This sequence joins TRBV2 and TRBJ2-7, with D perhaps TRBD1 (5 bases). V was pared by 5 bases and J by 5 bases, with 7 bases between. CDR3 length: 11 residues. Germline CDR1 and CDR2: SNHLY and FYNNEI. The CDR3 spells CASSRQNEQYF. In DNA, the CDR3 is TGTGCCAGCAGTAGACAGAACGAGCAGTACTTC.

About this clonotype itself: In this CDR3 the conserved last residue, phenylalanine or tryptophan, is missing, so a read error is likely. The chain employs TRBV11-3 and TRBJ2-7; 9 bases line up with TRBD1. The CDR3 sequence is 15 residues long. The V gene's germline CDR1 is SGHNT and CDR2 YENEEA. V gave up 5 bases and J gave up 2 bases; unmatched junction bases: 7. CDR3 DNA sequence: TGTGCCAGCAGCCCCCAACAGGGGGCCCCCTACGAGCAGTACCTC. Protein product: CASSPQQGAPYEQYL.

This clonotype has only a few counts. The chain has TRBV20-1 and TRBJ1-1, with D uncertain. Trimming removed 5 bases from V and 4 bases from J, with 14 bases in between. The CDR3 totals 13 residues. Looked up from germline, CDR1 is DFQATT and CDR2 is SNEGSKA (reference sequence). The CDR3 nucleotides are TGCAGTGCTGTTGGTCTTTCGGGCACTGAAGCTTTCTTT. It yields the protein CSAVGLSGTEAFF.

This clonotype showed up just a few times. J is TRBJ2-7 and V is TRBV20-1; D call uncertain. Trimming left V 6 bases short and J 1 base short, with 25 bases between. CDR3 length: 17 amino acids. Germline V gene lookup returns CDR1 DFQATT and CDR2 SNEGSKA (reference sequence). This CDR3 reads CSAYPTDLTSYSYEQYF. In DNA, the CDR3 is TGCAGTGCGTACCCTACCGATCTCACGTCCTATTCCTACGAGCAGTACTTC.

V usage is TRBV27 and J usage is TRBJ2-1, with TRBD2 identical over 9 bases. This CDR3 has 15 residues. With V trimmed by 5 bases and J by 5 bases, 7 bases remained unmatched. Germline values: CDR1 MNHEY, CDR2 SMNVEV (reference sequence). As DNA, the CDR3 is TGTGCCAGCAGTGCCGGGTCTAGCGGGAACAATGAGCAGTTCTTC. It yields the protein CASSAGSSGNNEQFF.

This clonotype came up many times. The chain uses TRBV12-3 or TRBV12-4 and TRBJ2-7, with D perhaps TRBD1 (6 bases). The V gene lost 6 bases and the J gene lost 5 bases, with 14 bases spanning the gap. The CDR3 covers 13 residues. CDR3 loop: CASREINRDEQYF. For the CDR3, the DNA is TGTGCCAGCAGGGAGATCAACAGGGACGAGCAGTACTTC.

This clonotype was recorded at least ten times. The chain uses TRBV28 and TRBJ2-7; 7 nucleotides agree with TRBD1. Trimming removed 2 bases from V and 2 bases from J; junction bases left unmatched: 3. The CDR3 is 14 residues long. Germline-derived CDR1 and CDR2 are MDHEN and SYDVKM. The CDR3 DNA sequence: TGTGCCAGCAGTTTAGGGACAGTAGCCTACGAGCAGTACTTC. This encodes CASSLGTVAYEQYF.

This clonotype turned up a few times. As DNA, the CDR3 is TGCGCCAGCAGCAAGCAGGGGGCCGGGGAGCTGTTTTTT. Amino acid sequence: CASSKQGAGELFF. The gene calls are TRBV5-1 and TRBJ2-2; 7 bases are a match to TRBD1. The CDR3 consists of 13 residues. Germline values: CDR1 SGHRS, CDR2 YFSETQ. V was pared by 4 bases and J by 6 bases, with 3 bases of the junction left unmatched.

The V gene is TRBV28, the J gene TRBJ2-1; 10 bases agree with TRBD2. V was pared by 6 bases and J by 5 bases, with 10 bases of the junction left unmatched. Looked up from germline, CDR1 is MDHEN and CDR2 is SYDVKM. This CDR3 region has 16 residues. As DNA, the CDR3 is TGTGCCAGCAGCGCGAGACTAGCGGGCCCACACAATGAGCAGTTCTTC. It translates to CASSARLAGPHNEQFF.

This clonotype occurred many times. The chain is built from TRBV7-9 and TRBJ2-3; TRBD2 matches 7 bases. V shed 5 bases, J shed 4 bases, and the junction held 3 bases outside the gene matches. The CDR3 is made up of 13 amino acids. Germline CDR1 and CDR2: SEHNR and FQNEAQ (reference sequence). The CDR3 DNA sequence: TGTGCCAGCAGCCGGGAGGCGCCAGATACGCAGTATTTT. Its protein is CASSREAPDTQYF.

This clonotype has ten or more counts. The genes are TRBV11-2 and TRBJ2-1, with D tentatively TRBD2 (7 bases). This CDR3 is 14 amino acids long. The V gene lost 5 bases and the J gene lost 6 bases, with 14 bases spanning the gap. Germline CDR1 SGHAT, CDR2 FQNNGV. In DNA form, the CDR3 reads TGTGCCAGCAGCCGATGGGGGGGCGTCAATGAGCAGTTCTTC. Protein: CASSRWGGVNEQFF.

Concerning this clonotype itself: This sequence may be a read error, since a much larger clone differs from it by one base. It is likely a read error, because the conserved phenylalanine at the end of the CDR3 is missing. The CDR3 region has the DNA TGTGCCAGCAGCTTGGCTAGCGGACAGAAAGAGACCCAGTACATC. Translation gives CASSLASGQKETQYI. The V call is TRBV7-6, the J call TRBJ2-5, with D maybe TRBD2 (7 bases). The CDR3 extends over 15 amino acids. Germline V gene sequence: CDR1 SGHVS, CDR2 FNYEAQ. The V and J ends lost 3 bases and 3 bases respectively, with 14 bases between them.

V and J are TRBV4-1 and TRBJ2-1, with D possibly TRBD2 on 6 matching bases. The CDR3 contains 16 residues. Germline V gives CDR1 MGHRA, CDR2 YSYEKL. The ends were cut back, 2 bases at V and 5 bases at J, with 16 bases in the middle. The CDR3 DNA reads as TGCGCCAGCAGCCAAACTGGCGGGAATCGGGACAATGAGCAGTTCTTC. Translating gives CASSQTGGNRDNEQFF.

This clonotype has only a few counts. The CDR3 nucleotides read TGCAGTGCTAGTATAGGGACTGAAAAACTGTTTTTT. As protein: CSASIGTEKLFF. The chain couples TRBV20-1 to TRBJ1-4, with TRBD1 as a possible D gene (5 bases). CDR1 DFQATT and CDR2 SNEGSKA come from the germline V gene (reference sequence). Trimming pared 3 bases from V and 7 bases from J, leaving 9 bases between. The CDR3 runs 12 residues.

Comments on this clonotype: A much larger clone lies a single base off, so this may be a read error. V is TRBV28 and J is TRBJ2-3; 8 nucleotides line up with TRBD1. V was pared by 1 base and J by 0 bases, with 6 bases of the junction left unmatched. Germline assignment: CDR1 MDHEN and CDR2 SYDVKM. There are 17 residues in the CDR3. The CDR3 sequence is CASSLFGTGPSTDTQYF. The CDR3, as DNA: TGTGCCAGCAGTTTATTTGGGACAGGACCTAGCACAGATACGCAGTATTTT.

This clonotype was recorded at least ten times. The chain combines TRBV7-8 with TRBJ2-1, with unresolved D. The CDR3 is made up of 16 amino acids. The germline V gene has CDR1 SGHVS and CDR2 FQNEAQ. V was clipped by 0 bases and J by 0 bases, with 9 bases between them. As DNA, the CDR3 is TGTGCCAGCAGCTTAGCCGTAGGAAGCTCCTACAATGAGCAGTTCTTC. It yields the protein CASSLAVGSSYNEQFF. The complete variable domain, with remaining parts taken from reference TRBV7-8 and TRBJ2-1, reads GAGVSQSPRYKVAKRGQDVALRCDPISGHVSLFWYQQALGQGPEFLTYFQNEAQLDKSGLPSDRFFAERPEGSVSTLKIQRTQQEDSAVYLCASSLAVGSSYNEQFFGPGTRLTVL.

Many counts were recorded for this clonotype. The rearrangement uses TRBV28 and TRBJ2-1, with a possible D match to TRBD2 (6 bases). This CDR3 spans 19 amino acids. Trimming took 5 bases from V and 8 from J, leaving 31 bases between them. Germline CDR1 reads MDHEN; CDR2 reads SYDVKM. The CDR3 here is CASSPPVGISGSIRHEQFF. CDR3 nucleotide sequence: TGTGCCAGCAGTCCGCCCGTTGGTATTAGCGGATCTATCCGGCATGAGCAGTTCTTC. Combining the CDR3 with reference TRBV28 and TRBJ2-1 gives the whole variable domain DVKVTQSSRYLVKRTGEKVFLECVQDMDHENMFWYRQDPGLGLRLIYFSYDVKMKEKGDIPEGYSVSREKKERFSLILESASTNQTSMYLCASSPPVGISGSIRHEQFFGPGTRLTVL.

CDR3 DNA sequence: TGTGCCAGCAGTTTAGCTGGGGGTGTAGCTTTCTTT. Amino acid sequence: CASSLAGGVAFF. This chain links TRBV12-3 or TRBV12-4 with TRBJ1-1; D perhaps matches TRBD1 (5 bases). V gave up 0 bases and J gave up 10 bases, with 9 bases separating them. This CDR3 region has 12 residues.

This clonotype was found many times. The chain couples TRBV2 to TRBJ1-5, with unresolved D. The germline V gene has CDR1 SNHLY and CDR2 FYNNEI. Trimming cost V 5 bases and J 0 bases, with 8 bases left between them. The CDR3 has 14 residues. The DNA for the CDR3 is TGTGCCAGCAGTTCCGCCGTTAGCAATCAGCCCCAGCATTTT. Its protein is CASSSAVSNQPQHF.

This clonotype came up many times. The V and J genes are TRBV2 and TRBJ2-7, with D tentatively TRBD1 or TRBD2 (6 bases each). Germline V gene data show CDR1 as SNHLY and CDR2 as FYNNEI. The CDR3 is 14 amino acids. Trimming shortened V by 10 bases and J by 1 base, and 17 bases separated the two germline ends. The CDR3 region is CATRRGERSYEQYF. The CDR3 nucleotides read TGTGCCACCAGAAGGGGGGAGAGGTCCTACGAGCAGTACTTC.

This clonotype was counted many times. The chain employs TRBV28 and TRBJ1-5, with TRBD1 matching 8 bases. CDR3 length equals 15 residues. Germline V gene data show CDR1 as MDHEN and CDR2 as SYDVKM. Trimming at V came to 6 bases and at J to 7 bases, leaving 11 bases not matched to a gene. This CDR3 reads CASSLGQGWLQPQHF. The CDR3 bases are TGTGCCAGCAGCCTCGGACAGGGATGGTTACAGCCCCAGCATTTT.

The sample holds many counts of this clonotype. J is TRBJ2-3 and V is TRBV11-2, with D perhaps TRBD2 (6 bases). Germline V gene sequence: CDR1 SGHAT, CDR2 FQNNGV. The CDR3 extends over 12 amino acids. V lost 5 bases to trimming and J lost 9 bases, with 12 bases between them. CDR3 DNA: TGTGCCAGCAGCACATCTAGCGACACGCAGTATTTT. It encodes CASSTSSDTQYF.

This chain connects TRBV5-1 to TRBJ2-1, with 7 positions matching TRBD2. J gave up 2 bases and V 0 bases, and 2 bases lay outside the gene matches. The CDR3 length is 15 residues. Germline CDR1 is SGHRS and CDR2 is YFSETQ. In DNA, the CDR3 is TGCGCCAGCAGCTTGGAAGCGGGGCCCTACAATGAGCAGTTCTTC. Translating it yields CASSLEAGPYNEQFF.

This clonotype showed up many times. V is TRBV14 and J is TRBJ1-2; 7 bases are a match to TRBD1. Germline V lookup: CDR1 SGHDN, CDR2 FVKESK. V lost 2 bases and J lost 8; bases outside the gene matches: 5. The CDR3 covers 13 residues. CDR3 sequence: CASSQNRGRGYTF. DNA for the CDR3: TGTGCCAGCAGCCAAAACAGGGGTAGAGGCTACACCTTC.

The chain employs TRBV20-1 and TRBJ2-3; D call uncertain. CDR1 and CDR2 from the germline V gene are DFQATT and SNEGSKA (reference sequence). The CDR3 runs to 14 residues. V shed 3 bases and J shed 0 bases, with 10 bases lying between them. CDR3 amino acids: CSASSETSTDTQYF. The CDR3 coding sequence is TGCAGTGCTAGCTCGGAAACTAGCACAGATACGCAGTATTTT.